Each of the 23 T cell receptor beta chains below was sequenced from the same sample in a study of T cell clonality in common variable immunodeficiency. Data came from immunoSEQ multiplex PCR; TCRdb stores just in-frame clones and leaves some out. Sampling found 75,000 to 85,000 clones, none seen once. The sample was peripheral blood mononuclear cells. These receptors all stem from a person aged 18 to 75 in good health.

The table lists this clone with many counts. The read terminates 3 residues ahead of where the CDR3 ends, so the germline J gene completes it. This sequence joins TRBV29-1 and TRBJ2-2, with 8 bases aligning to TRBD2. The germline V gene encodes CDR1 SQVTM and CDR2 ANQGSEA. V lost 7 bases and J lost 5; bases outside the gene matches: 6. This CDR3 is 13 amino acids long. CDR3 DNA (partial): TGCAGCGCTAGAGCGGGAGTTACCGGGGAG. This codes for CSARAGVTGE. The CDR3, in full, reads CSARAGVTGELFF.

This clone has just a few counts. A read error likely explains this, since a far larger clone differs by one base. The read ends 3 residues early relative to the CDR3; the germline J gene fills the gap. Other DNA sequences from this sample encode an identical CDR3 as well. This sequence joins TRBV19 and TRBJ2-1; 11 positions match TRBD2. Germline assignment: CDR1 LNHDA and CDR2 SQIVND (reference sequence). J lost 9 bases, V lost 6 bases, and 7 bases had no gene match. The CDR3 has 14 amino acids. The CDR3 sequence is CASRLAGGPSEQFF. CDR3 bases read: TGTGCCAGTAGGCTAGCGGGAGGCCCGAGTGAG.

This clone was seen repeatedly, ten times or more. The read ends 3 residues shy of where the CDR3 ends; the end is completed using the germline J gene. This sequence joins TRBV5-1 and TRBJ2-7; 8 bases are a match to TRBD2. Germline V gene sequence: CDR1 SGHRS, CDR2 YFSETQ. V was pared by 3 bases and J by 2 bases, with 4 bases of the junction left unmatched. The CDR3 is made up of 14 amino acids. The CDR3 bases that were read are TGCGCCAGCAGCTCTTCCGGGGGGGCCTACGAG. It specifies CASSSSGGAYE. The CDR3 reads in full as CASSSSGGAYEQYF.

This clone came up many times. Sequencing ends 3 residues short of the CDR3 end; the germline J gene provides the rest. This rearrangement joins TRBV6-2 or TRBV6-3 to TRBJ2-3, with a tentative D call TRBD1 (6 bases). V was pared by 2 bases and J by 3 bases, with 15 bases between. The CDR3 loop spans 16 amino acids. The germline V gene encodes CDR1 MNHEY and CDR2 SVGEGT. The sequenced part of the CDR3 DNA is TGTGCCAGCAGTTACCGACAGGAGCGGACAACAGATACG. This sequence encodes CASSYRQERTTDT. The CDR3 in its entirety is CASSYRQERTTDTQYF.

In its sample, this clone was seen many times. The CDR3 is cut off 3 residues early in the read; its end comes from the germline J gene. The J gene is TRBJ1-5, the V gene TRBV19, with 9 bases that match TRBD1. Germline V CDR1 and CDR2: LNHDA, SQIVND (reference sequence). This CDR3 is built from 15 residues. The sequenced CDR3 bases are TGTGCGTCGGGACAGGGCGGCCGTAGCAATCAGCCC. Amino acids: CASGQGGRSNQP. The whole CDR3 protein is CASGQGGRSNQPQHF.

This clone was recorded at least ten times. The CDR3 end falls 3 residues outside the read, so it is completed with the germline J gene. V gene TRBV5-1 combines with J gene TRBJ2-1, with 10 bases fitting TRBD2. Germline V gene lookup returns CDR1 SGHRS and CDR2 YFSETQ. The CDR3 is 16 amino acids. Trimming at V came to 4 bases and at J to 5 bases, leaving 9 bases not matched to a gene. The CDR3 bases that were read are TGCGCCAGCAGCCCTATAAGCGGGAGGGCCCACAATGAG. Protein sequence: CASSPISGRAHNE. The CDR3 in full is CASSPISGRAHNEQFF. Filled out from reference TRBV5-1 and TRBJ2-1, the complete variable domain reads KAGVTQTPRYLIKTRGQQVTLSCSPISGHRSVSWYQQTPGQGLQFLFEYFSETQRNKGNFPGRFSGRQFSNSRSEMNVSTLELGDSALYLCASSPISGRAHNEQFFGPGTRLTVL.

This clone was seen at least ten times. The read falls 3 residues short of the CDR3 end, and the missing part is taken from the germline J gene. The chain has TRBV9 and TRBJ2-7, with a possible D match to TRBD2 (5 bases). The CDR3 sequence is 15 residues long. Germline CDR1 is SGDLS and CDR2 is YYNGEE. Trimming took off 4 bases at V and 3 bases at J, with 17 bases between the two ends. The CDR3 reads CASSLTPGNDYEQYF. CDR3 DNA (partial): TGTGCCAGCAGCCTAACCCCGGGGAACGACTACGAG.

This clone was recorded at least ten times. Coverage ceases 3 residues before the CDR3 finishes, and the germline J gene fills in the end. The chain links TRBV6-2 or TRBV6-3 to TRBJ2-1; 11 nucleotides line up with TRBD2. The germline V gene encodes CDR1 MNHEY and CDR2 SVGEGT. The CDR3 has 17 residues. V lost 0 bases to trimming and J lost 8 bases; unmatched junction nucleotides: 9. The sequenced CDR3 bases are TGTGCCAGCAGTTACTCTAAGGCGGCTAGCGGGAGGCATGAG. This encodes CASSYSKAASGRHE. The full-length CDR3 reads as CASSYSKAASGRHEQFF.

This clone was seen a few times. Read sequence stops 3 residues before the CDR3 end, and the germline J gene provides the missing end. The chain employs TRBV25-1 and TRBJ1-4; D call uncertain. V was clipped by 6 bases and J by 4 bases, with 15 bases between them. This CDR3 is 15 amino acids long. CDR1 is MGHDK and CDR2 is SYGVNS in the germline V gene. CDR3 DNA (partial): TGTGCCAGCAGGCTGGCCGTCGCGGGTAATGAAAAA. This gives the protein CASRLAVAGNEK. The whole CDR3 sequence reads CASRLAVAGNEKLFF. Looking up the rest from reference TRBV25-1 and TRBJ1-4 gives the full variable domain: EADIYQTPRYLVIGTGKKITLECSQTMGHDKMYWYQQDPGMELHLIHYSYGVNSTEKGDLSSESTVSRIRTEHFPLTLESARPSHTSQYLCASRLAVAGNEKLFFGSGTQLSVL.

This clone has a count of ten or more. With the read ending 3 residues before the CDR3 end, the germline J gene is used to fill in that end. This chain links TRBV20-1 with TRBJ1-5; 7 nucleotides line up with TRBD1. From germline, CDR1 is DFQATT and CDR2 SNEGSKA (reference sequence). V trimming: 3 bases; J trimming: 0 bases; junction bases outside the gene matches: 5. The CDR3 sequence is 15 residues long. The CDR3 bases that were read are TGCAGTGCTAGCGGAACAGGGGCTAGCAATCAGCCC. Protein sequence: CSASGTGASNQP. The full CDR3 sequence reads CSASGTGASNQPQHF.

Many counts were recorded for this clone. The CDR3 end falls 3 residues outside the read, so it is completed with the germline J gene. This sequence joins TRBV6-2 or TRBV6-3 and TRBJ2-7, with TRBD2 matching 9 bases. The CDR3 extends over 13 amino acids. V lost 9 bases to trimming and J lost 5 bases; unmatched junction nucleotides: 8. CDR1 MNHEY and CDR2 SVGEGT come from the germline V gene. The CDR3 bases that were read are TGTGCCAGTGGACTAGCGTTTGGCAACGAG. Its translation: CASGLAFGNE. The complete CDR3 protein is CASGLAFGNEQYF.

The sample holds many counts of this clone. The read comes to an end 3 residues before the CDR3 does, leaving the germline J gene to fill in the end. The chain employs TRBV5-4 and TRBJ1-1, with 9 bases identical to TRBD1. J gave up 5 bases and V 6 bases, and 8 bases lay outside the gene matches. This CDR3 has 14 residues. Germline-derived CDR1 and CDR2 are SGHNT and YYREEE (reference sequence). CDR3 loop: CASTTDRGATEAFF. The sequenced part of the CDR3 DNA is TGTGCCAGCACCACCGACAGGGGGGCTACTGAA.

This clone was counted only a few times. The read terminates 3 residues before the CDR3 end, so the remaining end is supplied by the germline J gene. J is TRBJ2-2 and V is TRBV19; 10 bases fit TRBD2. Per the germline V gene, CDR1 is LNHDA and CDR2 is SQIVND (reference sequence). The J segment lost 3 bases and the V segment lost 4 bases, leaving 14 bases of the junction unmatched. The CDR3 contains 19 residues. Partial CDR3 DNA: TGTGCCAGTAGTACCTTCCTAGCGGGAGTATTGGCGGACACCGGGGAG. Translated, it gives CASSTFLAGVLADTGE. In full, the CDR3 reads CASSTFLAGVLADTGELFF.

This clone appeared many times. Read sequence stops 3 residues before the CDR3 end, and the germline J gene provides the missing end. The V gene is TRBV7-2, the J gene TRBJ2-5; possibly TRBD1 for D (6 bases). CDR3 size: 13 residues. V dropped 6 bases and J dropped 2 bases, with 10 bases sitting between them. CDR1 and CDR2 from the germline V gene are SGHTA and FQGNSA. This CDR3 reads CASRLGGQETQYF. The covered CDR3 bases are TGTGCCAGCAGACTAGGGGGTCAAGAGACC.

This clone was found many times. The read is 3 residues too short to cover the CDR3 end, so that end is filled in from the germline J gene. The chain combines TRBV5-1 with TRBJ2-3; the match to TRBD1 covers 12 bases. There are 15 residues in the CDR3. The germline V gene has CDR1 SGHRS and CDR2 YFSETQ. The CDR3 protein is CASSTGTGGVDTQYF. The part of the CDR3 DNA that was read is TGCGCCAGCAGCACTGGGACAGGGGGCGTAGACACG. Drawing the rest from reference TRBV5-1 and TRBJ2-3, the complete variable domain is KAGVTQTPRYLIKTRGQQVTLSCSPISGHRSVSWYQQTPGQGLQFLFEYFSETQRNKGNFPGRFSGRQFSNSRSEMNVSTLELGDSALYLCASSTGTGGVDTQYFGPGTRLTVL.

This clone was seen many times. The read ends 3 residues shy of where the CDR3 ends; the end is completed using the germline J gene. This rearrangement joins TRBV7-2 to TRBJ2-1, with 10 bases lining up with TRBD1. The junction had 0 bases not matched to a gene; V was cut back by 0 bases and J by 4 bases. CDR1 is SGHTA, CDR2 FQGNSA, per germline. The CDR3 length is 15 residues. CDR3 amino acids: CASSLAGQGYNEQFF. The CDR3 bases that were read are TGTGCCAGCAGCTTAGCGGGACAGGGGTACAATGAG.

This clone was seen at least ten times. Read sequence stops 3 residues before the CDR3 end, and the germline J gene provides the missing end. The chain couples TRBV4-1 to TRBJ2-1, with 8 bases aligning to TRBD2. The CDR3 runs to 15 residues. The germline gives CDR1 MGHRA, CDR2 YSYEKL. V trimming: 6 bases; J trimming: 0 bases; junction bases outside the gene matches: 4. The CDR3 loop reads CASRTGTSSYNEQFF. The sequenced CDR3 bases are TGCGCCAGCAGAACCGGGACTAGCTCCTACAATGAG.

In its sample, this clone was seen many times. At one boundary the junction diverges from the germline segment, which might be a read error. The read falls 3 residues short of the CDR3 end, and the missing part is taken from the germline J gene. The J gene is TRBJ1-5, the V gene TRBV4-2; D unresolved. This CDR3 spans 15 amino acids. The V gene's germline CDR1 is LGHNA and CDR2 YNFKEQ. Incomplete CDR3 DNA: TGCGCCAGCAGCCAAGACCACAGCCGAAATCGGCCC. It yields the protein CASSQDHSRNRP. The full CDR3 is CASSQDHSRNRPQHF.

The sample holds many counts of this clone. An end of the junction does not agree with germline; a read error may underlie this. Read data end 3 residues before the CDR3 end; the end is taken from the germline J gene. The chain combines TRBV4-2 with TRBJ2-2; D ambiguous. This CDR3 has 15 amino acids. CDR1 LGHNA and CDR2 YNFKEQ come from the germline V gene. The part of the CDR3 DNA that was read is TGCGCCAGCAGCCAAGGGCGGAGCTACACCGGGGAG. Its protein product is CASSQGRSYTGE. The CDR3 as a whole reads CASSQGRSYTGELFF.

The table lists this clone with many counts. The read gets to within 3 residues of the CDR3 end, and the germline J gene fills in the rest. This sequence joins TRBV6-1 and TRBJ1-2; D not certain. CDR3 length: 13 amino acids. Germline-derived CDR1 and CDR2 are MNHNS and SASEGT. This CDR3 reads CASSEAGRSGYTF. The covered CDR3 bases are TGTGCCAGCAGTGAAGCAGGGCGAAGCGGC.

This clone was recorded at least ten times. The chain's CDR3 is CASSLVGAGGRETQYF. The CDR3 DNA, read in part, is TGTGCCAGCAGCTTGGTGGGAGCGGGAGGACGGGAGACC. The chain has TRBV5-4 and TRBJ2-5; 9 bases are shared with TRBD2. The CDR3 end falls 3 residues outside the read, so it is completed with the germline J gene. With V trimmed by 0 bases and J by 5 bases, 8 bases remained unmatched. Germline-derived CDR1 and CDR2 are SGHNT and YYREEE (reference sequence). This CDR3 has 16 residues.

Many counts were recorded for this clone. The read ends 3 residues shy of where the CDR3 ends; the end is completed using the germline J gene. This rearrangement joins TRBV23-1 to TRBJ2-6; 7 bases map to TRBD1. TRBV23-1 is an ORF for which the function is uncertain. CDR3 length: 17 residues. The ends lost 4 bases at V and 0 bases at J; junction bases unmatched: 6. CDR3 DNA, as far as it was read: TGCGCCAGCAGTCCGGACAGGCCACACTCTGGGGCCAACGTC. Translated: CASSPDRPHSGANV. The complete CDR3 protein is CASSPDRPHSGANVLTF.

This clone was seen ten or more times. The CDR3 is cut off 3 residues early in the read; its end comes from the germline J gene. The V call is TRBV19, the J call TRBJ2-7; 8 nucleotides align to TRBD2. The CDR3 extends over 15 amino acids. The V and J ends lost 3 bases and 4 bases, in that order; junction bases with no gene match: 8. Germline V CDR1 and CDR2: LNHDA, SQIVND (reference sequence). The CDR3 protein is CASSIFAGGQYEQYF. The part of the CDR3 DNA that was read is TGTGCCAGTAGTATTTTTGCGGGAGGCCAGTACGAG.